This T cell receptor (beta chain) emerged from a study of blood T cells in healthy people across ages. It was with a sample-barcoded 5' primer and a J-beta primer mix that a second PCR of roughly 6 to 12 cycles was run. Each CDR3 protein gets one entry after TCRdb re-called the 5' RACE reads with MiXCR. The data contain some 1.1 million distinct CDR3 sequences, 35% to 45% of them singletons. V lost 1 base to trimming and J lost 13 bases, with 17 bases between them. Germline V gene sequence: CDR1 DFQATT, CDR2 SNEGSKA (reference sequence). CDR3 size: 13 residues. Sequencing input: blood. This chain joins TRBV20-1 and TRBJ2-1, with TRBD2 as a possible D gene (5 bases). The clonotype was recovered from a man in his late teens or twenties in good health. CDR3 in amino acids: CSARVGSEETQFF. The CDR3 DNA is TGCAGTGCTAGAGTCGGTAGCGAGGAGACCCAGTTCTTC.